The subject of this entry is one T cell receptor (beta chain). This entry is derived from a study of blood T cell repertoires in COVID-19. On the study more broadly: Whether acute or convalescent, the COVID-19 samples came from the United States, Italy and Spain.

The data were produced by immunoSEQ multiplex PCR, yet TCRdb's version contains in-frame clones alone and is incomplete. Among 200,000 to 250,000 clones listed, about 80% were seen once. This TCR derives from a woman older than 75 with active or convalescent COVID-19. The sequencing input was peripheral blood.

The CDR3 reads CASSLAQGSDGYTF. The CDR3 nucleotides are TGCGCCAGCAGCTTGGCCCAGGGTTCGGATGGCTACACCTTC. The V call is TRBV5-1, the J call TRBJ1-2, with D possibly being TRBD1 (5 bases). The CDR3 has 14 amino acids. Looked up from germline, CDR1 is SGHRS and CDR2 is YFSETQ. Trimming left V 0 bases short and J 6 bases short, with 12 bases between.